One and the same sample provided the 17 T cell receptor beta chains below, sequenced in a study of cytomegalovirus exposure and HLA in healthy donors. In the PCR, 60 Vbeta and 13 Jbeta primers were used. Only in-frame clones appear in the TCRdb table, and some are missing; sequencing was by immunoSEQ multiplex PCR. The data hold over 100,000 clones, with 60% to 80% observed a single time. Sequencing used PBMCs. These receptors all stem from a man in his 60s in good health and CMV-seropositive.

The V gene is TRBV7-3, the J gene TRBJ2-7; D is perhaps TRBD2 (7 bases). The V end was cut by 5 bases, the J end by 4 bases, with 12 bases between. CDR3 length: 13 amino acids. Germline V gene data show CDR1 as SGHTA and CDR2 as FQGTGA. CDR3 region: CASSLKGGYEQYF. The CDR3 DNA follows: TGTGCCAGCAGCCTCAAGGGGGGGTACGAGCAGTACTTC.

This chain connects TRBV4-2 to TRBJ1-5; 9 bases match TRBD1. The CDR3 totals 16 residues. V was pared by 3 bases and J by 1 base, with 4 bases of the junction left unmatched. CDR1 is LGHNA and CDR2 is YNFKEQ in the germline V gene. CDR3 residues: CASSHLDRGSNQPQHF. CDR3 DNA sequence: TGTGCCAGCAGCCACCTGGACAGGGGCAGCAATCAGCCCCAGCATTTT.

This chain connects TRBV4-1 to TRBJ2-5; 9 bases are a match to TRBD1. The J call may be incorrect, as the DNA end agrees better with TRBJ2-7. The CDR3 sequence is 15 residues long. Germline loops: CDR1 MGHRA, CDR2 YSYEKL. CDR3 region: CASSRTGGVSYEQYF. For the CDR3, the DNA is TGCGCCAGCAGCCGAACAGGGGGCGTCTCCTACGAGCAGTACTTC.

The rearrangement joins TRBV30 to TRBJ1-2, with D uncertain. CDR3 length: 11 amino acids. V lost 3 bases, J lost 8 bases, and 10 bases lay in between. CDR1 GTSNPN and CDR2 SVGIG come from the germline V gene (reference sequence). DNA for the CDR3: TGTGCCTGGAGAATTGAGAGCGGCTACACCTTC. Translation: CAWRIESGYTF.

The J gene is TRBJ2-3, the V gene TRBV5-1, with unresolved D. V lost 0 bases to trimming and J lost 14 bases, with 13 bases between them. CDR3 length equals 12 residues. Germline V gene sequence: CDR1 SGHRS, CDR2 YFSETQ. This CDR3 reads CASSLGPTRWYF. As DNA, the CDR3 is TGCGCCAGCAGCTTGGGTCCGACTCGGTGGTATTTT.

The CDR3 reads CASSLTGQKSGANVLTF. The CDR3 DNA sequence: TGTGCCAGCAGCTTAACGGGACAAAAATCTGGGGCCAACGTCCTGACTTTC. The chain joins TRBV7-3 to TRBJ2-6; D possibly corresponds to TRBD1 (6 bases). The ends were cut back, 0 bases at V and 1 base at J, with 10 bases in the middle. CDR3 length equals 17 residues. Germline values: CDR1 SGHTA, CDR2 FQGTGA. Full variable domain (outside the CDR3, taken from reference TRBV7-3 and TRBJ2-6): GAGVSQTPSNKVTEKGKYVELRCDPISGHTALYWYRQSLGQGPEFLIYFQGTGAADDSGLPNDRFFAVRPEGSVSTLKIQRTERGDSAVYLCASSLTGQKSGANVLTFGAGSRLTVL.

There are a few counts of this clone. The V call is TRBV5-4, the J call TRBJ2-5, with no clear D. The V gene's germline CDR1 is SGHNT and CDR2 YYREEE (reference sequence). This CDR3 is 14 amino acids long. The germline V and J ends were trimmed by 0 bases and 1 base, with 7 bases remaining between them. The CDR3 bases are TGTGCCAGCAGCTTGGAAGCAGGCCAAGAGACCCAGTACTTC. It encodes CASSLEAGQETQYF. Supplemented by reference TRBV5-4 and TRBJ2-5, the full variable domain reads ETGVTQSPTHLIKTRGQQVTLRCSSQSGHNTVSWYQQALGQGPQFIFQYYREEENGRGNFPPRFSGLQFPNYSSELNVNALELDDSALYLCASSLEAGQETQYFGPGTRLLVL.

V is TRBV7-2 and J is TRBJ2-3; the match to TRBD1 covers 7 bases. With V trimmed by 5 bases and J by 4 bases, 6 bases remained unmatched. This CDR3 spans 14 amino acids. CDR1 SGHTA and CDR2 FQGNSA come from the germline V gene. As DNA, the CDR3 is TGTGCCAGCAGCCAAGGGGGCCGGCCAGATACGCAGTATTTT. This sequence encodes CASSQGGRPDTQYF. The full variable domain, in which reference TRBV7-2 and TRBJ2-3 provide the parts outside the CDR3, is GAGVSQSPSNKVTEKGKDVELRCDPISGHTALYWYRQSLGQGLEFLIYFQGNSAPDKSGLPSDRFSAERTGGSVSTLTIQRTQQEDSAVYLCASSQGGRPDTQYFGPGTRLTVL.

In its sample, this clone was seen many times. CDR3 DNA: TGTGCCAGCAGCTTACGGACTAGCGGGGGGGCCGCCTACAATGAGCAGTTCTTC. It codes for CASSLRTSGGAAYNEQFF. This rearrangement joins TRBV7-2 to TRBJ2-1, with 15 bases identical to TRBD2. There are 18 residues in the CDR3. Germline assignment: CDR1 SGHTA and CDR2 FQGNSA. Losses at the gene ends were 2 bases for V and 2 bases for J; bases not matched to a gene: 4.

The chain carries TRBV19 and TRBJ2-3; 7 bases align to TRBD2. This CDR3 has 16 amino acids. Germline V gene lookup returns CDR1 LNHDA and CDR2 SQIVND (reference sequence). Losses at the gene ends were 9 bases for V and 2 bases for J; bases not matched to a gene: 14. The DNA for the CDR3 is TGTGCCAGCCGAGGGGCAGGGAGGGTCGCCACAGATACGCAGTATTTT. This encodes CASRGAGRVATDTQYF.

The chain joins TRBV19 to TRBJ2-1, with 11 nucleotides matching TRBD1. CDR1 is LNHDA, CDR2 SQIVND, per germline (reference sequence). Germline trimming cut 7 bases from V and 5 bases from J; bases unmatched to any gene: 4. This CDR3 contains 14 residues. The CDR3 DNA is TGTGCCAGTAACGGACAGGGGGCTGACAATGAGCAGTTCTTC. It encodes CASNGQGADNEQFF.

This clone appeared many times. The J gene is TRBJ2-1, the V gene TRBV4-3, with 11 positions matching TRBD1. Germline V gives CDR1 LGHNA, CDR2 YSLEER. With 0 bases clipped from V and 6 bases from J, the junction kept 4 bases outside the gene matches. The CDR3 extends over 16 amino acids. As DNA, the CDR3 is TGCGCCAGCAGCCAAGATGTGGGGACAGGGGGCAATGAGCAGTTCTTC. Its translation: CASSQDVGTGGNEQFF.

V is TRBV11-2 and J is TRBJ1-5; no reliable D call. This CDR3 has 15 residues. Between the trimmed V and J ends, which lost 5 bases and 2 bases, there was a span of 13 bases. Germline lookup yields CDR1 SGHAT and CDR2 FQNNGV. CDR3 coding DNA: TGTGCCAGCAGCCCTGAAATTGCGGGCAATCAGCCCCAGCATTTT. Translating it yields CASSPEIAGNQPQHF.

The chain's CDR3 is CASSLATRNEQFF. The CDR3 DNA follows: TGTGCCAGCAGCTTAGCCACCAGAAATGAGCAGTTCTTC. The rearrangement links TRBV11-2 to TRBJ2-1; D gene uncertain. Germline CDR1 and CDR2: SGHAT and FQNNGV. The CDR3 is made up of 13 amino acids. V was trimmed by 1 base and J by 7 bases, leaving 8 bases between them.

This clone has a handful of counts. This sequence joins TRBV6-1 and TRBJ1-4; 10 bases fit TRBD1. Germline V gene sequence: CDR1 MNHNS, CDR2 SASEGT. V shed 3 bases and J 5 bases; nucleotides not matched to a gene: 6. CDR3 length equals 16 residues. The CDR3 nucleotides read TGTGCCAGCAGTGAGACTACGGGACAGGGGAATGAAAAACTGTTTTTT. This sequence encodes CASSETTGQGNEKLFF.

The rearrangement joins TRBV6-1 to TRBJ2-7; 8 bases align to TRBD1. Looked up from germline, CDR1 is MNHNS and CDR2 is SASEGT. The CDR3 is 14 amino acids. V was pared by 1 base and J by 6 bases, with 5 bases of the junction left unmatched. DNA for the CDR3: TGTGCCAGCAGTGAAGGGGACAGGCTGGCCGAGCAGTACTTC. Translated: CASSEGDRLAEQYF.

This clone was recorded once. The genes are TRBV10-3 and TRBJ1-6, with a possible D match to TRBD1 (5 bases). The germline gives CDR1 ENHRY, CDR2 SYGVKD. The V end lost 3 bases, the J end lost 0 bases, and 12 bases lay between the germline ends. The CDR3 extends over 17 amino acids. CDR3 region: CAISDPDSSSYNSPLHF. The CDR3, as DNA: TGTGCCATCAGTGACCCCGACAGCAGCTCCTATAATTCACCCCTCCACTTT.